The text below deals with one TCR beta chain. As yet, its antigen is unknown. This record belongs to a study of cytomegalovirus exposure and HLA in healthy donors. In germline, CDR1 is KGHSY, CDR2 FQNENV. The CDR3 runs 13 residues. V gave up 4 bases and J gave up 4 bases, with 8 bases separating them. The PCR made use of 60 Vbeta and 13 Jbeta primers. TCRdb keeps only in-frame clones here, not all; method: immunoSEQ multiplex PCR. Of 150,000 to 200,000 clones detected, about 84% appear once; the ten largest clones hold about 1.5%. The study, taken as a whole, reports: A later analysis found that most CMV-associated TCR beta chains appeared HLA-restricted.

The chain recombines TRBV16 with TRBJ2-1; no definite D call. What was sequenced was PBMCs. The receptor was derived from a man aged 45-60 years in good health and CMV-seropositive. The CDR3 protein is CASSPQEYNEQFF. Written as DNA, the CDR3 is TGTGCCAGCAGCCCCCAGGAATACAATGAGCAGTTCTTC. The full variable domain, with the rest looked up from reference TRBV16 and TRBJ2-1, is GEEVAQTPKHLVRGEGQKAKLYCAPIKGHSYVFWYQQVLKNEFKFLISFQNENVFDETGMPKERFSAKCLPNSPCSLEIQATKLEDSAVYFCASSPQEYNEQFFGPGTRLTVL.